The 18 T cell receptor beta chains listed next were all sequenced from one sample in a study of patients and donors after allogeneic stem cell transplantation. TCRdb called the RT-PCR reads again in MiXCR, with one record for every CDR3 protein. The data show some 880,000 distinct CDR3 sequences, with around 17% seen just once and 5% to 7.5% held by the top ten. The sample taken for sequencing was blood, either unsorted or a sorted T cell fraction (not recorded which). These receptors were collected from a human donor who was either an allogeneic HSCT recipient or a stem cell or donor lymphocyte infusion donor (not recorded which). It is not recorded whose cells these are; they may come from a transplant donor.

The J gene is TRBJ1-2, the V gene TRBV29-1, with D uncertain. The V gene lost 3 bases and the J gene lost 4 bases, with 12 bases spanning the gap. This CDR3 has 13 residues. Germline CDR1 reads SQVTM; CDR2 reads ANQGSEA. CDR3 residues: CSVEKADSYGYTF. The CDR3 coding sequence is TGCAGCGTTGAGAAGGCGGACTCCTATGGCTACACCTTC.

A word on this clonotype: An end of the junction does not agree with germline; a read error may underlie this. J is TRBJ1-1 and V is TRBV4-3; D remains ambiguous. Germline V gene data show CDR1 as LGHNA and CDR2 as YSLEER. The CDR3 is 14 residues long. The CDR3, as DNA: TGCGCCAGCAGCCGAGGCCCGGGGAACACTGAAGTTTTCTTT. It translates to CASSRGPGNTEVFF.

In this sample, this clonotype turned up a few times. V is TRBV18 and J is TRBJ2-2, with TRBD1 matching over 8 bases. Germline CDR1 reads KGHSH; CDR2 reads LQKENI. J gave up 6 bases and V 0 bases, and 0 bases lay outside the gene matches. The CDR3 runs 14 residues. The CDR3 is CASSPPGQAGELFF. The CDR3 DNA is TGTGCCAGCTCACCACCGGGACAGGCCGGGGAGCTGTTTTTT.

This clonotype turned up a few times. CDR3 loop: CSARAPSTGLVGGYTF. Here the CDR3 DNA reads TGCAGTGCTAGAGCTCCCTCGACAGGGCTTGTCGGTGGCTACACCTTC. V gene TRBV20-1 combines with J gene TRBJ1-2; 7 nucleotides line up with TRBD1. The CDR3 covers 16 residues. Germline V gives CDR1 DFQATT, CDR2 SNEGSKA (reference sequence). Trimming took 1 base from V and 7 from J; bases not matched to a gene: 15.

This clonotype was seen more than once but under ten times. The chain links TRBV18 to TRBJ1-5; no clear D gene. Trimming removed 3 bases at V and 0 bases at J, with 6 bases between. Germline CDR1 and CDR2: KGHSH and LQKENI. The CDR3 length is 14 residues. Written as DNA, the CDR3 is TGTGCCAGCTCACCCGACACTAGCAATCAGCCCCAGCATTTT. Translated, it gives CASSPDTSNQPQHF.

The V and J genes are TRBV7-6 and TRBJ1-3; D is perhaps TRBD1 (5 bases). The germline V gene encodes CDR1 SGHVS and CDR2 FNYEAQ. The CDR3 runs to 16 residues. With 1 base removed from V and 2 bases from J, the gap between germline ends came to 12 bases. DNA of the CDR3: TGTGCCAGCAGCTTAGGGGGCGTATCAGCTGGAAACACCATATATTTT. Protein: CASSLGGVSAGNTIYF.

V is TRBV5-1 and J is TRBJ2-2, with 8 bases identical to TRBD1. Trimming at V came to 4 bases and at J to 5 bases, leaving 7 bases not matched to a gene. Germline CDR1 is SGHRS and CDR2 is YFSETQ. CDR3 length: 15 residues. The CDR3 reads CASSTAGQETGELFF. The DNA of the CDR3 is TGCGCCAGCAGCACCGCGGGACAGGAAACCGGGGAGCTGTTTTTT. The variable domain in full, completed from reference TRBV5-1 and TRBJ2-2, reads KAGVTQTPRYLIKTRGQQVTLSCSPISGHRSVSWYQQTPGQGLQFLFEYFSETQRNKGNFPGRFSGRQFSNSRSEMNVSTLELGDSALYLCASSTAGQETGELFFGEGSRLTVL.

The genes are TRBV20-1 and TRBJ1-3; the match to TRBD1 covers 11 bases. The CDR3 has 16 amino acids. The V gene end was trimmed by 4 bases and the J gene end by 2 bases; junction bases not matched to a gene: 7. Looked up from germline, CDR1 is DFQATT and CDR2 is SNEGSKA (reference sequence). CDR3 residues: CSATTGTGGTGNTIYF. CDR3 nucleotides: TGCAGTGCTACGACCGGGACAGGGGGTACTGGAAACACCATATATTTT.

The gene calls are TRBV20-1 and TRBJ1-2; no clear D. The CDR3 contains 11 residues. Germline V gene data show CDR1 as DFQATT and CDR2 as SNEGSKA (reference sequence). V gave up 3 bases and J gave up 5 bases, with 7 bases separating them. CDR3 region: CSASERYGYTF. CDR3 in DNA: TGCAGTGCTAGTGAGCGGTATGGCTACACCTTC.

The chain couples TRBV20-1 to TRBJ1-5; D might be TRBD1 (6 bases). Per the germline V gene, CDR1 is DFQATT and CDR2 is SNEGSKA (reference sequence). CDR3 length: 14 amino acids. V lost 5 bases, J lost 6 bases, and 17 bases lay in between. The CDR3 bases are TGCAGTGCTCTAGGCGTCAGGGGAGCTCAGCCCCAGCATTTT. It yields the protein CSALGVRGAQPQHF.

This clonotype has a handful of counts. The chain links TRBV13 to TRBJ2-1; the match to TRBD2 covers 8 bases. The CDR3 sequence is 16 residues long. The germline V gene encodes CDR1 PRHDT and CDR2 FYEKMQ (reference sequence). Trimming cost V 5 bases and J 0 bases; bases outside gene matches: 6. CDR3 sequence reads: CASSQRLASSYNEQFF. The DNA for the CDR3 is TGTGCCAGCAGCCAAAGACTAGCGAGCTCCTACAATGAGCAGTTCTTC.

This clonotype has just a few counts. The chain carries TRBV10-3 and TRBJ1-2; D gene uncertain. V was clipped by 0 bases and J by 4 bases, with 6 bases between them. The CDR3 has 13 amino acids. Germline V CDR1 and CDR2: ENHRY, SYGVKD. This chain's CDR3 is CAISESVLYGYTF. In nucleotides, the CDR3 is TGTGCCATCAGTGAGTCGGTTCTCTATGGCTACACCTTC.

This clonotype has more than one count but fewer than ten. The CDR3 protein is CASSLQGATPTQYF. In nucleotides, the CDR3 is TGTGCCAGCAGCTTACAGGGGGCGACGCCGACCCAGTACTTC. This chain links TRBV7-8 with TRBJ2-5; the match to TRBD1 covers 8 bases. V lost 2 bases and J lost 7; bases outside the gene matches: 6. This CDR3 region has 14 residues. Per the germline V gene, CDR1 is SGHVS and CDR2 is FQNEAQ. The full variable domain, rest sourced from reference TRBV7-8 and TRBJ2-5, is GAGVSQSPRYKVAKRGQDVALRCDPISGHVSLFWYQQALGQGPEFLTYFQNEAQLDKSGLPSDRFFAERPEGSVSTLKIQRTQQEDSAVYLCASSLQGATPTQYFGPGTRLLVL.

J is TRBJ1-2 and V is TRBV27; D gene uncertain. Germline CDR1 is MNHEY and CDR2 is SMNVEV (reference sequence). This CDR3 spans 13 amino acids. V lost 5 bases and J lost 4, with 11 bases in between. The CDR3 loop is CASSRQQLYGYTF. For the CDR3, the DNA is TGTGCCAGCAGTCGCCAACAACTCTATGGCTACACCTTC.

This sequence joins TRBV4-2 and TRBJ1-1; tentative D call: TRBD1 (6 bases). CDR3 length: 14 residues. Germline lookup yields CDR1 LGHNA and CDR2 YNFKEQ. V gave up 5 bases and J gave up 3 bases, with 13 bases separating them. This CDR3 reads CASSTGTKDTEAFF. The CDR3 nucleotides are TGTGCCAGCAGCACCGGGACAAAAGACACTGAAGCTTTCTTT.

This clonotype was picked up many times. The V gene is TRBV4-1, the J gene TRBJ2-2; D remains unclear. Trimming stripped 3 bases from V and 1 base from J, with 12 bases between. Germline V lookup: CDR1 MGHRA, CDR2 YSYEKL. The CDR3 consists of 16 residues. In DNA, the CDR3 is TGCGCCAGCAGCCAGACAAGTACGCGGAACACCGGGGAGCTGTTTTTT. This codes for CASSQTSTRNTGELFF.

This chain connects TRBV5-1 to TRBJ2-2; 8 bases agree with TRBD2. The CDR3 is 16 amino acids. Trimming at V came to 5 bases and at J to 2 bases, leaving 8 bases not matched to a gene. Germline V lookup: CDR1 SGHRS, CDR2 YFSETQ. CDR3 sequence reads: CASREDSGSNTGELFF. The CDR3 DNA follows: TGCGCCAGCAGGGAGGACAGCGGGAGTAACACCGGGGAGCTGTTTTTT.

The rearrangement uses TRBV24-1 and TRBJ2-1, with D maybe TRBD1 (6 bases). Germline V gene lookup returns CDR1 KGHDR and CDR2 SFDVKD. V dropped 4 bases and J dropped 2 bases, with 14 bases sitting between them. The CDR3 is 16 residues long. CDR3: CATSDLGGTTYNEQFF. The CDR3 DNA sequence: TGTGCCACCAGTGACCTAGGGGGTACTACCTACAATGAGCAGTTCTTC.